This T cell receptor beta chain is drawn from a study of post-analysis software for immune sequencing data (dated by TCRdb to about 2015). Regarding the complete study: The recorded disease courses included relapsing-remitting, secondary progressive and progressive-relapsing multiple sclerosis, and some patients had no subtype annotation. The patient repertoires were compared against about a dozen previously published healthy control repertoires obtained from donors aged roughly 6 to 28 years. A subset of samples was prepared in parallel using single-end sample barcoding, then pooled and co-amplified after Illumina adapter ligation. Overall results and qualifications from the work: The multiple sclerosis patient group was slightly younger than the control group. Significantly higher frequencies in patients than in controls were found for about five TRBV segments, including TRBV5-6, TRBV5-1 and TRBV20-1. When samples were clustered directly using the F measure, samples prepared in the same batch co-clustered strongly, which prompted a batch-effect correction. Multiple sclerosis patients had significantly lower normalized Chao1 diversity than controls, a result that suggests substantial peripheral T-cell clonal expansion.

Libraries were constructed by PCR. TCRdb shows the sequencer as Illumina HiSeq 2500. To reduce PCR and sequencing biases, unique molecular identifiers were incorporated into the TCR beta cDNA libraries. Per 1 to 10 million input T cells, some 500,000 cDNA molecules were obtained, such that each molecule approximated one T cell. Patient libraries were prepared and sequenced with the same protocol used for the earlier healthy control dataset. Within a given batch, samples were prepared together, multiplexed and sequenced on the same HiSeq lane. From the authors' description of their analysis: MIGEC handled the raw barcoded reads, throwing out single-read molecular identifier groups before consensus assembly and CDR3 extraction. VDJtools was used for post-analysis of the clonotype tables, and diversity was normalized by down-sampling every dataset to the size of the smallest sample. Repertoire overlap clustering matched CDR3 amino acid but not nucleotide sequences to correct batch-related cross-sample contamination. In TCRdb, the public reads were trimmed at Q25 with fastp and aligned with MiXCR, with productive beta chains retained. Each entry merges the rows of one CDR3 protein and shows their most common DNA and genes. These V and J calls are TCRdb output, not the study's own analysis. This sample holds about 810,000 distinct CDR3 sequences; around 53% were observed only once. Approximately 4.4% of the sample rests with the top ten.

Trimming removed 1 base from V and 0 bases from J; the gene matches leave 3 bases unexplained. The CDR3 starts with the cysteine, ends with the phenylalanine, and has 17 residues. The DNA shown is the 51-base CDR3, in frame from base 1. According to the germline V gene (reference sequence), CDR1 reads DFQATT and CDR2 reads SNEGSKA. As for this clonotype: Its antigen is still unknown. Nothing much larger sits one base from this clone, and base qualities are not available.

To demonstrate the VDJtools post-analysis software, the study profiled TCR beta repertoires from the peripheral blood of about a dozen young patients with multiple sclerosis. The multiple sclerosis patients were children and adolescents ranging in age from 6 to 15 years. This TCR was sampled from a girl aged 5-17 years with multiple sclerosis. The sequencing sample was made of blood. This chain is built from TRBV20-1 and TRBJ2-1, with 13 junctional bases fitting TRBD2. CDR3 reads: CSARGGLAGSSYNEQFF. At the DNA level, the sequence is TGCAGTGCTAGAGGGGGACTAGCGGGAAGCTCCTACAATGAGCAGTTCTTC.